The 28 T cell receptor beta chains reported below all come from one sample, sequenced in a study of blood T cells in healthy people across ages. Alongside a J-beta primer mix, a sample-barcoded 5' primer served in a second PCR lasting about 7 to 11 cycles. Via MiXCR, TCRdb re-called the 5' RACE reads, giving one row per CDR3 protein. The profile shows fewer than 2 million distinct CDR3 sequences, about two fifths of them singletons. What was sequenced was blood. Receptors originate from a human donor in good health.

In this sample, this clonotype turned up a few times. V is TRBV5-6 and J is TRBJ2-1; 12 bases are a match to TRBD2. The CDR3 is 16 amino acids. CDR1 and CDR2 from the germline V gene are SGHDT and YYEEEE. Losses at the gene ends were 0 bases for V and 8 bases for J; bases not matched to a gene: 6. The CDR3 DNA reads TGTGCCAGCAGCTTGGTCCCTAGCGGGGGGGCCCATGAGCAGTTCTTC. This translates into CASSLVPSGGAHEQFF.

V usage is TRBV28 and J usage is TRBJ2-6; D may be TRBD1 (5 bases). This CDR3 comprises 15 residues. Trimming took off 10 bases at V and 7 bases at J, with 20 bases between the two ends. Germline V gene data show CDR1 as MDHEN and CDR2 as SYDVKM. The CDR3 DNA sequence: TGTGCCACCCAGGATTCGCCCAGGGCAGCCAACGTCCTGACTTTC. This gives the protein CATQDSPRAANVLTF.

The chain couples TRBV12-3 or TRBV12-4 to TRBJ2-3, with D tentatively TRBD1 (6 bases). The CDR3 has 14 amino acids. Trimming removed 6 bases at V and 2 bases at J, with 12 bases between. The DNA for the CDR3 is TGTGCCAGCAGCCGGGACACCCACACAGATACGCAGTATTTT. Amino acid sequence: CASSRDTHTDTQYF.

V is TRBV3-1 and J is TRBJ2-7; D not certain. The CDR3 length is 13 residues. The V end was cut by 0 bases, the J end by 7 bases, with 10 bases between. In germline, CDR1 is LGHDT, CDR2 YNNKEL (reference sequence). CDR3 nucleotide sequence: TGTGCCAGCAGCCAAGATTCTGGGGATGAGCAGTACTTC. It codes for CASSQDSGDEQYF.

The CDR3 nucleotides read TGTGCCAGCAGCTTGGGGCCTGAAAAACTGTTTTTT. Protein: CASSLGPEKLFF. The gene calls are TRBV7-9 and TRBJ1-4; D may be TRBD1 (5 bases). The CDR3 covers 12 residues. The germline CDR1 and CDR2 sequences are SEHNR and FQNEAQ (reference sequence). V was clipped by 3 bases and J by 7 bases, with 6 bases between them.

CDR3 amino acids: CSASRGIDEQFF. The CDR3 DNA reads TGCAGTGCTAGTCGTGGTATTGATGAGCAGTTCTTC. V is TRBV20-1 and J is TRBJ2-1; D is unclear. Germline V gene data show CDR1 as DFQATT and CDR2 as SNEGSKA (reference sequence). V lost 3 bases and J lost 8, with 11 bases in between. The CDR3 covers 12 residues.

Many counts were recorded for this clonotype. This chain links TRBV5-1 with TRBJ2-3; no clear D. The CDR3 runs 16 residues. V lost 0 bases and J 2 bases, leaving 13 bases between the germline ends. Germline lookup yields CDR1 SGHRS and CDR2 YFSETQ. The CDR3 nucleotides read TGCGCCAGCAGCTTGGTGGGCGGTCTTTACACAGATACGCAGTATTTT. It encodes CASSLVGGLYTDTQYF.

This chain connects TRBV29-1 to TRBJ2-7, with D unclear. Germline loops: CDR1 SQVTM, CDR2 ANQGSEA. V was pared by 6 bases and J by 0 bases, with 12 bases between. This CDR3 has 13 amino acids. CDR3 protein: CSVAGRASYEQYF. As DNA, the CDR3 is TGCAGCGTGGCCGGCAGAGCCTCCTACGAGCAGTACTTC.

Only one count was recorded for this clonotype. The chain recombines TRBV15 with TRBJ1-1; weak D call: TRBD1 (5 bases). Looked up from germline, CDR1 is LNHNV and CDR2 is YYDKDF (reference sequence). Trimming cost V 0 bases and J 7 bases, with 15 bases left between them. This CDR3 is built from 15 residues. The CDR3 sequence: CATSRDRGRSSEAFF. The CDR3 nucleotides are TGTGCCACCAGCAGAGATCGGGGACGATCTAGTGAAGCTTTCTTT.

This clonotype came up a few times. The CDR3 is CASSRMWETQYF. The CDR3 bases are TGTGCCAGCAGCCGCATGTGGGAGACCCAGTACTTC. V is TRBV14 and J is TRBJ2-5, with D uncertain. The V and J ends lost 4 bases and 5 bases respectively, with 8 bases between them. The CDR3 contains 12 residues. CDR1 and CDR2 (germline): SGHDN, FVKESK. Full variable domain (remainder filled in from reference TRBV14 and TRBJ2-5): EAGVTQFPSHSVIEKGQTVTLRCDPISGHDNLYWYRRVMGKEIKFLLHFVKESKQDESGMPNNRFLAERTGGTYSTLKVQPAELEDSGVYFCASSRMWETQYFGPGTRLLVL.

This clonotype was counted between two and nine times. The V and J genes are TRBV2 and TRBJ1-2; 9 bases agree with TRBD1. This CDR3 has 14 residues. Germline V gives CDR1 SNHLY, CDR2 FYNNEI. V trimming: 6 bases; J trimming: 6 bases; junction bases outside the gene matches: 8. The CDR3 DNA sequence: TGTGCCAGCAGAGGGGACAGGGCGCAAAATGGCTACACCTTC. The encoded protein is CASRGDRAQNGYTF.

The chain is built from TRBV5-1 and TRBJ2-7; 13 positions agree with TRBD2. V lost 4 bases and J lost 3; bases outside the gene matches: 13. This CDR3 is 18 amino acids long. The germline gives CDR1 SGHRS, CDR2 YFSETQ. The CDR3 DNA reads as TGCGCCAGCAGCCCGGGACTAGCGGGGCTACCAGGATACTACGAGCAGTACTTC. Protein product: CASSPGLAGLPGYYEQYF.

V usage is TRBV4-3 and J usage is TRBJ2-5, with D unclear. This CDR3 spans 16 amino acids. CDR1 is LGHNA, CDR2 YSLEER, per germline. V was clipped by 1 base and J by 1 base, with 13 bases between them. As DNA, the CDR3 is TGCGCCAGCAGCCAAGGAATCAACACGGGCCAAGAGACCCAGTACTTC. It yields the protein CASSQGINTGQETQYF.

For this clonotype: Sequence at one end of the junction differs from germline and may be a read error. This chain joins TRBV28 and TRBJ1-3; D might be TRBD1 (5 bases). This CDR3 comprises 16 residues. Per the germline V gene, CDR1 is MDHEN and CDR2 is SYDVKM. The CDR3 nucleotides read TGTACCAGCAGTGACCCGGGACTGCTCTCTGGAAACACCATATATTTT. The encoded protein is CTSSDPGLLSGNTIYF. The full variable domain, rest sourced from reference TRBV28 and TRBJ1-3, is DVKVTQSSRYLVKRTGEKVFLECVQDMDHENMFWYRQDPGLGLRLIYFSYDVKMKEKGDIPEGYSVSREKKERFSLILESASTNQTSMYLCTSSDPGLLSGNTIYFGEGSWLTVV.

V usage is TRBV18 and J usage is TRBJ2-7; TRBD1 is a possible D gene (6 bases). The end of the DNA fits TRBJ2-5 better, so the J call may be wrong. Germline CDR1 reads KGHSH; CDR2 reads LQKENI. This CDR3 has 14 amino acids. The CDR3 is CASSPGVQGETQYF. CDR3 coding DNA: TGTGCCAGCTCACCAGGTGTGCAGGGGGAGACCCAGTACTTC.

J is TRBJ1-2 and V is TRBV2, with D possibly being TRBD1 (5 bases). Trimming removed 7 bases from V and 6 bases from J, with 21 bases in between. The germline gives CDR1 SNHLY, CDR2 FYNNEI. This CDR3 region has 15 residues. The CDR3 DNA is TGTGCCAGCAACCCGTTGCAGGGCTCCATCCATGGCTACACCTTC. Amino acid sequence: CASNPLQGSIHGYTF.

The rearrangement uses TRBV4-2 and TRBJ1-2, with 9 positions matching TRBD1. The CDR3 is 16 residues long. V was pared by 4 bases and J by 1 base, with 7 bases of the junction left unmatched. Germline CDR1 reads LGHNA; CDR2 reads YNFKEQ. The CDR3 sequence is CASSPAPGQGNYGYTF. The DNA of the CDR3 is TGTGCCAGCAGCCCCGCTCCGGGACAGGGTAACTATGGCTACACCTTC.

This rearrangement joins TRBV7-9 to TRBJ2-2; D may be TRBD1 (5 bases). CDR1 SEHNR and CDR2 FQNEAQ come from the germline V gene (reference sequence). The CDR3 length is 14 residues. Trimming stripped 2 bases from V and 6 bases from J, with 10 bases between. The CDR3 here is CASSLLGVAGELFF. DNA of the CDR3: TGTGCCAGCAGCTTACTAGGGGTCGCCGGGGAGCTGTTTTTT. Full variable domain (rest looked up from reference TRBV7-9 and TRBJ2-2): DTGVSQNPRHKITKRGQNVTFRCDPISEHNRLYWYRQTLGQGPEFLTYFQNEAQLEKSRLLSDRFSAERPKGSFSTLEIQRTEQGDSAMYLCASSLLGVAGELFFGEGSRLTVL.

Only one count was recorded for this clonotype. The rearrangement uses TRBV4-1 and TRBJ2-1; D gene ambiguous. This CDR3 has 14 residues. Trimming removed 4 bases from V and 9 bases from J, with 16 bases in between. Per germline, CDR1 MGHRA and CDR2 YSYEKL. The CDR3 DNA reads TGCGCCAGCAGCCCCGTGTCGACCACCGGTGAGCAGTTCTTC. It codes for CASSPVSTTGEQFF.

The chain has TRBV5-1 and TRBJ2-7; TRBD1 matches 7 bases. Germline V CDR1 and CDR2: SGHRS, YFSETQ. Germline trimming cut 7 bases from V and 3 bases from J; bases unmatched to any gene: 10. This CDR3 has 14 amino acids. The CDR3 protein is CASSSTGSRYEQYF. The CDR3 nucleotides are TGCGCCAGCTCGTCGACAGGGAGTCGCTACGAGCAGTACTTC.

This clonotype was picked up many times. This chain links TRBV29-1 with TRBJ2-3; no clear D gene. The CDR3 is made up of 12 amino acids. With 4 bases removed from V and 1 base from J, the gap between germline ends came to 6 bases. Per germline, CDR1 SQVTM and CDR2 ANQGSEA. For the CDR3, the DNA is TGCAGCGTTGGGCAGGGCACAGATACGCAGTATTTT. The encoded protein is CSVGQGTDTQYF.

For this clonotype: A read error may explain this, as a much larger clone is one base away. V and J are TRBV7-2 and TRBJ2-3, with a tentative D call TRBD1 (6 bases). The CDR3 totals 13 residues. From germline, CDR1 is SGHTA and CDR2 FQGNSA. The CDR3 sequence is CASSLETTGTQYF. The DNA for the CDR3 is TGTGCCAGCAGCTTAGAAACGACAGGTACGCAGTATTTT. The full variable domain, completed using reference TRBV7-2 and TRBJ2-3, is GAGVSQSPSNKVTEKGKDVELRCDPISGHTALYWYRQSLGQGLEFLIYFQGNSAPDKSGLPSDRFSAERTGGSVSTLTIQRTQQEDSAVYLCASSLETTGTQYFGPGTRLTVL.

The chain recombines TRBV20-1 with TRBJ2-3, with 11 bases matching TRBD1. CDR3 size: 14 residues. The germline CDR1 and CDR2 sequences are DFQATT and SNEGSKA (reference sequence). V lost 5 bases to trimming and J lost 5 bases; unmatched junction nucleotides: 6. The chain's CDR3 is CSALPGQGVDTQYF. The CDR3 nucleotides are TGCAGTGCTCTCCCGGGACAGGGGGTAGATACGCAGTATTTT.

The chain employs TRBV20-1 and TRBJ1-2; 8 bases map to TRBD1. This CDR3 is built from 12 residues. Germline-derived CDR1 and CDR2 are DFQATT and SNEGSKA (reference sequence). Unmatched junction bases numbered 2, after V lost 2 bases and J lost 6 bases. CDR3 protein: CSARLDRDGYTF. CDR3 nucleotides: TGCAGTGCTAGACTGGACAGGGATGGCTACACCTTC.

This chain links TRBV28 with TRBJ2-7; 9 nucleotides line up with TRBD2. With V trimmed by 2 bases and J by 7 bases, 6 bases remained unmatched. The CDR3 totals 14 residues. Germline-derived CDR1 and CDR2 are MDHEN and SYDVKM. Here the CDR3 reads CASSLGAGGSEQYF. DNA of the CDR3: TGTGCCAGCAGTTTAGGAGCGGGAGGTAGTGAGCAGTACTTC.

The genes are TRBV4-1 and TRBJ2-1; 8 nucleotides match TRBD2. Losses at the gene ends were 3 bases for V and 6 bases for J; bases not matched to a gene: 13. Germline V gene sequence: CDR1 MGHRA, CDR2 YSYEKL. The CDR3 contains 17 residues. The CDR3 loop is CASSQMLAGSAANEQFF. The CDR3 DNA sequence: TGCGCCAGCAGCCAGATGTTAGCGGGGAGCGCCGCCAATGAGCAGTTCTTC.

This clonotype appeared many times. This chain uses TRBV20-1 with TRBJ1-2; D not certain. Germline loops: CDR1 DFQATT, CDR2 SNEGSKA (reference sequence). Trimming stripped 1 base from V and 1 base from J, with 7 bases between. The CDR3 consists of 13 residues. CDR3 bases: TGCAGTGCTAGAGGGCCTGGTAACTATGGCTACACCTTC. It codes for CSARGPGNYGYTF.

The V call is TRBV6-1, the J call TRBJ1-5; D gene unclear. The CDR3 runs 15 residues. From germline, CDR1 is MNHNS and CDR2 SASEGT. The ends were cut back, 6 bases at V and 0 bases at J, with 12 bases in the middle. CDR3: CASRREYPSNQPQHF. CDR3 coding DNA: TGTGCCAGCAGGAGGGAGTACCCTAGCAATCAGCCCCAGCATTTT.